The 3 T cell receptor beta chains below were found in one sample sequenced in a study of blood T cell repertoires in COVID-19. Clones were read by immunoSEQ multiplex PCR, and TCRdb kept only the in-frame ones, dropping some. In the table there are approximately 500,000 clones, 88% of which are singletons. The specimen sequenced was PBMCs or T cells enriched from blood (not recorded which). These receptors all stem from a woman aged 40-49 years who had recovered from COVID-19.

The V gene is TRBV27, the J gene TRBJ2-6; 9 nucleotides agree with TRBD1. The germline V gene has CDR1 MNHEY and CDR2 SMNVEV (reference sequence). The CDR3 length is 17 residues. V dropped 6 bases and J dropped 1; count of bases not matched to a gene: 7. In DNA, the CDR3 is TGTGCCAGCAGGCCGGGGACAGGGTCTTCTGGGGCCAACGTCCTGACTTTC. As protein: CASRPGTGSSGANVLTF.

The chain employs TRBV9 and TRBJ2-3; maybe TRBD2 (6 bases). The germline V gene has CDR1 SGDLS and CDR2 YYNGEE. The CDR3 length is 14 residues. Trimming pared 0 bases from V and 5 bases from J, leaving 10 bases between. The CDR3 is CASSVAGVLDTQYF. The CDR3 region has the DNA TGTGCCAGCAGCGTAGCGGGAGTCTTAGATACGCAGTATTTT.

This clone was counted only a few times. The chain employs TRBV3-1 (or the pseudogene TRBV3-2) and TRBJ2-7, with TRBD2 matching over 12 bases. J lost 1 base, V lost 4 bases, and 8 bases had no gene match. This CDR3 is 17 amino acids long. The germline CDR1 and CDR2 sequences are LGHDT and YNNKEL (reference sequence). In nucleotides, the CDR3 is TGTGCCAGCAGCCGGCGGACTAGCGGGATAATATCCTACGAGCAGTACTTC. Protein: CASSRRTSGIISYEQYF.